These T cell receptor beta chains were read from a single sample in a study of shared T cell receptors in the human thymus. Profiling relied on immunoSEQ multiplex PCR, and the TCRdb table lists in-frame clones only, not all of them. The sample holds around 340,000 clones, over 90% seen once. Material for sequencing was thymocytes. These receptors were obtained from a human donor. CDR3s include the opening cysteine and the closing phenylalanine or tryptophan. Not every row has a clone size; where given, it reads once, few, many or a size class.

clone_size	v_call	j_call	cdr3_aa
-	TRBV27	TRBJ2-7	CASSLKAASYEQYF
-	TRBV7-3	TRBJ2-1	CASSPWTSGGSRNNEQFF
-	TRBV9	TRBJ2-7	CASSVGLAGGPSLYEQYF
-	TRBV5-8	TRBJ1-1	CASTPQGRSFAPEASF
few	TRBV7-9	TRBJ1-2	CASSRRGRAGYTF
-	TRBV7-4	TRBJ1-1	CASSLRLSKAFF
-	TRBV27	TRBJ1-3	CASSLRQGAGNTIYF
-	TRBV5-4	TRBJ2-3	CASSLGQGVAFTDTQYF
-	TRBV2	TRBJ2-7	CASSEKTGRGLAGAVYEQYF
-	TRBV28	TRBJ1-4	CASSPTGQGGEKLFF
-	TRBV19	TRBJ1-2	CASSIRDRVDGYTF
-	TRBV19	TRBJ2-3	CASRITPTGLKGTDTQYF
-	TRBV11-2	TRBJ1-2	CASSLAGIYGYTF
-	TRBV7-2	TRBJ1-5	CASSFIPVGGHNQPQHF
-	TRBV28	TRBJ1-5	CASSFGGLDQPQHF
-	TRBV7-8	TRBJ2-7	CASSLPGPSDPYEQYF
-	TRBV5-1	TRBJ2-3	CASSIGVAGGTDTQYF
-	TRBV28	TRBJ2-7	CASSFSVDGDYEQYF
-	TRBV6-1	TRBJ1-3	CASSEAVGGRLSGNTIYF
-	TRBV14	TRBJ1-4	CASSQVGTSTNEKLFF
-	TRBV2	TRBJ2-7	CASRPPAGSSYEQYF
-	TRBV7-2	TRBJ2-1	CASSDRLTSYNEQFF
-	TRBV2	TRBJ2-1	CASRSASGRGKQFF
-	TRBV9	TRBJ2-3	CASSVGASGRDTQYF
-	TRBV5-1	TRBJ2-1	CASSFTSINEQFF
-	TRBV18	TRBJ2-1	CASSPLADSGNEQFF
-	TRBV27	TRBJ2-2	CASSFGLAEIWGTGELFF
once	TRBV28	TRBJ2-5	CASSLVLAGLRETQYF
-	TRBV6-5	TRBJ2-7	CASSDLGPNSYEQYF
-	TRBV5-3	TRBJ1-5	CARSSPRQTNQPQHF
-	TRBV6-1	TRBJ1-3	CASSEARDVKGNTIYF
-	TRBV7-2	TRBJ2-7	CASSDSGRAYEQYF
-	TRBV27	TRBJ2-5	CASSLRPGQHGGTQYF
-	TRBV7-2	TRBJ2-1	CASSPVERQHSYNEQFF
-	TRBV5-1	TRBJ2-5	CASSFLLAGAPVLTQYF
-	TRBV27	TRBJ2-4	CASSWGQPKGYIQYF
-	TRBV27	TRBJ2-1	CASSPLTSVSYNEQFF
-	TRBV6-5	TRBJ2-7	CASSYSTGEFSYEQYF
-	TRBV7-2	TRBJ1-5	CASSLQAYSNQPQHF
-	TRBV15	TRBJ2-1	CATSGPRRASSHEQFF
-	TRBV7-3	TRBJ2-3	CASSLSPAGGPDTQYF
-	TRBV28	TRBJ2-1	CASSCASGQGKGNEQFF
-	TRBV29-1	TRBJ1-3	CSVDAGGASGNTIYF
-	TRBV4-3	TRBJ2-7	CASSRTSGYEQYF
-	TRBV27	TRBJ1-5	CASSFLGGNQPQHF
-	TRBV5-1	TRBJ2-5	CASSLVPGETQYF
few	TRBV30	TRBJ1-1	CAWRDRGCSTEAFF
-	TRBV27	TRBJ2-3	CASSLSGGASTDTQYF
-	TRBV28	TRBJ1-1	CASIQADLKTEAFF
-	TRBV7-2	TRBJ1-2	CASSLKPSETGNYGYTF
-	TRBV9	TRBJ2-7	CASSPSPYEQYF
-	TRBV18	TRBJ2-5	CASSTASGNRETQYF
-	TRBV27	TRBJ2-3	CASSYRGAGRVFSTDTQYF
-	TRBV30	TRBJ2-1	CAWSNLLTYNEQFF
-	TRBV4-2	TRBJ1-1	CASSQEGAQVNTEAFF
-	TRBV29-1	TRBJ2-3	CSVCTGDSSTDTQYF
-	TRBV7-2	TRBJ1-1	CASRRTGRGTEAFF
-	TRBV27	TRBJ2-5	CASSPRASGRTQETQYF
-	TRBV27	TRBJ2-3	CASSSPSLAEPPDTQYF